The T cell receptor (beta chain) described here comes from a study of control samples from healthy donors and cancer patients. CDR3 length: 14 amino acids. The V end was cut by 0 bases, the J end by 9 bases, with 12 bases between. Germline loops: CDR1 MNHEY, CDR2 SVGAGI. Sequencing used immunoSEQ multiplex PCR; TCRdb keeps in-frame clones, though not all of them. The data hold around 150,000 clones, with approximately 90% observed a single time. Specimen: blood. The clonotype originates from a man younger than 40 in good health. The chain is built from TRBV6-5 and TRBJ2-1; D is ambiguous. The CDR3 reads CASSYSNVRTEQFF. CDR3 bases: TGTGCCAGCAGTTACTCGAACGTGAGGACTGAGCAGTTCTTC.